The T cell receptor beta chain under discussion was sequenced for a study of blood T cell repertoires in COVID-19 (TCRdb year 2020). Broadly, across the study: Collaborator samples came from the United States, Italy and Spain and covered acute and convalescent phases of COVID-19. The material from the prospective study consisted of cDNA or gDNA derived from T cells, B-cell-depleted T cells, or PBMCs. Subjects who had been exposed to COVID-19, were actively infected with it, or had recovered from it provided the deeply sampled blood TCRbeta repertoires that made up the dataset. A freely available public database, intended as a resource for researchers studying the immune response to SARS-CoV-2, is where the repertoires were released. Samples were obtained from the ongoing ImmuneRACE study (first 160 participants) and from about 1,300 subjects provided by 6 global collaborators. Nearly every sample came with metadata listing a de-identified subject ID, COVID-19 status, age in years and sex. HLA class I and class II types, where available, came from metadata supplied by the sample provider rather than from assay-based typing.

Comments on this clone: Its antigen target is currently unknown. Base qualities are not recorded, but no much larger clone differs from it by a single base.

The collaborating institutions used their own protocols to collect whole blood in K2EDTA tubes. For TCRbeta analysis, collaborators shipped samples as frozen whole blood, isolated PBMCs, or DNA extracted from either of those sample types. Overall results and qualifications from the work: Clinical and demographic metadata were provided uncurated, with the amount varying by source and participant.

TCRbeta CDR3 regions were amplified from genomic DNA using the immunoSEQ Assay, a bias-controlled multiplex PCR. In the original analysis: Within the assay, amplification of reference gene primers was used to estimate how many nucleated cells each sample contained. To quantify the absolute abundance of each unique TCRbeta CDR3 rearrangement, sequence reads were collapsed and filtered. For each sample, productive Simpson clonality was calculated as the square root of Simpson's diversity index across productive rearrangements. This is the immuneACCESS table as TCRdb keeps it, with only in-frame sequences that have V and J called. A part of the clones is gone; compared with another copy, unresolved V genes explain less than half, and the rest is unexplained. For V, J and clone size, that table is used; D and trimming come from the DNA. For this sample there are about 65,000 clones; more than 80% appear just once. The top ten clonotypes cover just under 15% of the sample.

Relative to germline, V is 3 bases shorter and J is 0 bases shorter, with 6 bases between their ends. The CDR1 and CDR2 encoded by the germline V gene are SGHDT and YYEEEE. There are 14 amino acids in the CDR3, from cysteine to phenylalanine inclusive. Just the 42-base CDR3 DNA is kept, in frame starting at base 1. The chain uses TRBV5-6 and TRBJ1-4; the D gene assignment is ambiguous. This TCR came from a man at least 80 years old with acute or convalescent COVID-19. The sample was peripheral blood. The sequenced DNA: TGTGCCAGCAGCTCCTTTGCAACTAATGAAAAACTGTTTTTT. Translated, it gives CASSSFATNEKLFF.